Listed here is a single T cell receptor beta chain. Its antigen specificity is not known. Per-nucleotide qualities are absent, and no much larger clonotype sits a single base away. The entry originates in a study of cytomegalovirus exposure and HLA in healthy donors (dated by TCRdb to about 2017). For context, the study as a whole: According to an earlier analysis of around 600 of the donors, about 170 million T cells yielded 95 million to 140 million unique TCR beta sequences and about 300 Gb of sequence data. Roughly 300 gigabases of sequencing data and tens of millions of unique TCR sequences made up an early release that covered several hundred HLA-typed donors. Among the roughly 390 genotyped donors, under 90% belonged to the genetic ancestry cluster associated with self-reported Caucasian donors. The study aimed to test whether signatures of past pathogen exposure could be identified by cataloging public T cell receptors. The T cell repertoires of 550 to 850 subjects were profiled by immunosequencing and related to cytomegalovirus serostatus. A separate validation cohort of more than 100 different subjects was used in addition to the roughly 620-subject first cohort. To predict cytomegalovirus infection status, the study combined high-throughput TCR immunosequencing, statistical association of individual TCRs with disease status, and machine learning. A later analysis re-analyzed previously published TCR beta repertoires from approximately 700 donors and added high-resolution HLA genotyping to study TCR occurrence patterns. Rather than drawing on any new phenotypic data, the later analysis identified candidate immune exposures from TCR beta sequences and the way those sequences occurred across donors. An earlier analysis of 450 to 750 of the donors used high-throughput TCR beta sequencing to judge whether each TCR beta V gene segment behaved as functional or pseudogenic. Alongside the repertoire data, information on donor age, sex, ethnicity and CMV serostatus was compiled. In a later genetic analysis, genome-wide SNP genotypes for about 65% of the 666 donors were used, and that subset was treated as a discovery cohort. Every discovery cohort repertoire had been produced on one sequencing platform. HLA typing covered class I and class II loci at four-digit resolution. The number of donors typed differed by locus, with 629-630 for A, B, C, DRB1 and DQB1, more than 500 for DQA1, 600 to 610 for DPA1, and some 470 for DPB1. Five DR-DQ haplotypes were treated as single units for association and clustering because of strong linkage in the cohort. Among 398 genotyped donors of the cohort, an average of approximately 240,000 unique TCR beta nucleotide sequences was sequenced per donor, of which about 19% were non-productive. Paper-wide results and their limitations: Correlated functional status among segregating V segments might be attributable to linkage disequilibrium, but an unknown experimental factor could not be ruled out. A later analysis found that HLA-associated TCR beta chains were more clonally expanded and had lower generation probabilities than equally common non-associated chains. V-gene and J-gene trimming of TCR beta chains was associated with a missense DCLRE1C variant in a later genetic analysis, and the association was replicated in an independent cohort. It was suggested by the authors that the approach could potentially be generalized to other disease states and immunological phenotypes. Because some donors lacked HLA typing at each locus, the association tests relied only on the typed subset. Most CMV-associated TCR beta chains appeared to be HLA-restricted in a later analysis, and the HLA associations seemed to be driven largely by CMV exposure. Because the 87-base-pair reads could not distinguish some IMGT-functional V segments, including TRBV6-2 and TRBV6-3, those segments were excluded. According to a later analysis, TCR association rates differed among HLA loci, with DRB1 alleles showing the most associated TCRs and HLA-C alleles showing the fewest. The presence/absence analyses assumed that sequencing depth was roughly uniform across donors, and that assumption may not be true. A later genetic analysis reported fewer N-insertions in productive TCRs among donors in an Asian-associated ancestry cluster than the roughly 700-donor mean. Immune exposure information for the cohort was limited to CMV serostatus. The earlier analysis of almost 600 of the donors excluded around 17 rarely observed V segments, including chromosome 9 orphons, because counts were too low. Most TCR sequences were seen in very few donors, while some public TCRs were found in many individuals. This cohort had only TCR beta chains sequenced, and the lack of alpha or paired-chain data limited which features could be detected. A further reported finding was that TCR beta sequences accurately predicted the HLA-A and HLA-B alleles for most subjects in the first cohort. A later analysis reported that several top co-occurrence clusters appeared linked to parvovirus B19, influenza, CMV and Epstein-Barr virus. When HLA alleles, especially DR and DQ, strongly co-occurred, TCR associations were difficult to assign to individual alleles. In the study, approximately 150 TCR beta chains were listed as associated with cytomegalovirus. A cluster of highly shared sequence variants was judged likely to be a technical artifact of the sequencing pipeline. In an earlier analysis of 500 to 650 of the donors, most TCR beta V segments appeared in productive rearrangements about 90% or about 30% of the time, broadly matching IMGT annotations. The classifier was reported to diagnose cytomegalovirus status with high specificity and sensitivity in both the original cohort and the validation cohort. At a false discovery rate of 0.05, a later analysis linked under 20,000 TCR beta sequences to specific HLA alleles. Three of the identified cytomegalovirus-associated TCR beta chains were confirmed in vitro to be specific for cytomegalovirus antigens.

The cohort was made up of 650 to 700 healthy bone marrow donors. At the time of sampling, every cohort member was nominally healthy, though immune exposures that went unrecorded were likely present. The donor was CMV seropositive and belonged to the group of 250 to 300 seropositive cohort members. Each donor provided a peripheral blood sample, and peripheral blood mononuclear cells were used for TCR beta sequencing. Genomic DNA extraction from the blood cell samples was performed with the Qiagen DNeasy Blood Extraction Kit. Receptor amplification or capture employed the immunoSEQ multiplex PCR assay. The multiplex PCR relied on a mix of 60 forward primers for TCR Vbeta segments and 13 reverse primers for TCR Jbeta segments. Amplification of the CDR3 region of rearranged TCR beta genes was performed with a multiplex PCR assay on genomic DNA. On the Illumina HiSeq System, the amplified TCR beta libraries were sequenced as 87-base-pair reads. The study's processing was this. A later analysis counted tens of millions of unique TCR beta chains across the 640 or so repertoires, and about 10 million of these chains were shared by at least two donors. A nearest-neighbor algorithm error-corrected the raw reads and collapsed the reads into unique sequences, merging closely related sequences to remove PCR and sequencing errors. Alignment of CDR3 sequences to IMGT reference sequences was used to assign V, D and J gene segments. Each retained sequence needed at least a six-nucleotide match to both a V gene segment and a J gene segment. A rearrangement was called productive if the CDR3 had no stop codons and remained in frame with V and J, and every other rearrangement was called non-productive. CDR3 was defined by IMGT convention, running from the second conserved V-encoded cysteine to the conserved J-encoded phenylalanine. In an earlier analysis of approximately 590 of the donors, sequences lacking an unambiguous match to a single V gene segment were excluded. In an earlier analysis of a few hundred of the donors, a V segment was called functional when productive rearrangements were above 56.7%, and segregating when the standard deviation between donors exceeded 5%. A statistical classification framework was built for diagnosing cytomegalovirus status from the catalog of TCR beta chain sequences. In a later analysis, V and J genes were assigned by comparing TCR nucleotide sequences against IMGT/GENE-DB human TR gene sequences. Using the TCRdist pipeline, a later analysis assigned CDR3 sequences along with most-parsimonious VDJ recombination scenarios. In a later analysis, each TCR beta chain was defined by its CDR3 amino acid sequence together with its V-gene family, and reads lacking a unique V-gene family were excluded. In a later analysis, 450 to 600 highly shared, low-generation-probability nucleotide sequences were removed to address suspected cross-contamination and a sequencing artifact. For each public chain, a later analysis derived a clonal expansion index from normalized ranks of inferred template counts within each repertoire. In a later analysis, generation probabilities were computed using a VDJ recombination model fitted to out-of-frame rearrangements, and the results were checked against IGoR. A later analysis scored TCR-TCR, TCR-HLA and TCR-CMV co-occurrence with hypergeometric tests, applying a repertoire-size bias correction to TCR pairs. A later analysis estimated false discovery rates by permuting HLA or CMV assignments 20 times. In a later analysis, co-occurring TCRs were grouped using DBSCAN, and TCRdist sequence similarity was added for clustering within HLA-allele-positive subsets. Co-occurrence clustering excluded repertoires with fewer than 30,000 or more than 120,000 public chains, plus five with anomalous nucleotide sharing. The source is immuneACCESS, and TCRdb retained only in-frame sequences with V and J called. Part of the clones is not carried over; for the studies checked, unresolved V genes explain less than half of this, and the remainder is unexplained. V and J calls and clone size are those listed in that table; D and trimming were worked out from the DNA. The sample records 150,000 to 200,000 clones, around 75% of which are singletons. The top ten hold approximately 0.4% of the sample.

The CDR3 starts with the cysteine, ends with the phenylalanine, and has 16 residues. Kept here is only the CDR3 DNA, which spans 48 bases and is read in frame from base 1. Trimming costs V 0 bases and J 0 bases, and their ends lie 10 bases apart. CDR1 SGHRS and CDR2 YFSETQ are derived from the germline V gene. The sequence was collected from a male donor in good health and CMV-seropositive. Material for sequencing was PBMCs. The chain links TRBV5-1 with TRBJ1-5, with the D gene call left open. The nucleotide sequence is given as TGCGCCAGCAGCTTGGAACCCCAGGTTAGCAATCAGCCCCAGCATTTT. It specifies CASSLEPQVSNQPQHF.